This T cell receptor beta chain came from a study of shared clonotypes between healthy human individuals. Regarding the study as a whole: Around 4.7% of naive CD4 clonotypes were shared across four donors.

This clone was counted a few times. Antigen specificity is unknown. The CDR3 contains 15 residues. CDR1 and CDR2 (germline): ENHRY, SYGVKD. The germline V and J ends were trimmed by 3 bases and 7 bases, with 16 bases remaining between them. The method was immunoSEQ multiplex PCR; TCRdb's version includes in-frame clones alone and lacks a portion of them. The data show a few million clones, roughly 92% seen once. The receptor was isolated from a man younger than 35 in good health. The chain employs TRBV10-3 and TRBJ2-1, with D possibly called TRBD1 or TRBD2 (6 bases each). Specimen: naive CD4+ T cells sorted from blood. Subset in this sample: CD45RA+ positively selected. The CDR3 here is CAISEGWGAGNEQFF. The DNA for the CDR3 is TGTGCCATCAGTGAAGGATGGGGGGCTGGGAATGAGCAGTTCTTC.